This T cell receptor beta chain came from a study of PD-L1 blockade in urothelial cancer. Study background: After treatment start, blood was analyzed at 3 weeks (second dose) and at 6 weeks. The study, taken as a whole, reports: Sub-median blood TCR clonality before treatment predicted longer survival. When measured at 3 weeks, tumor-associated blood clones expanded more in durable-benefit patients.

TCRdb's table, derived via immunoSEQ multiplex PCR, lists solely in-frame clones and lacks some. This table has roughly 38,000 clones, roughly 80% appearing once. In its sample, this clone was seen a few times. Its antigen is not identified. Germline V gene data show CDR1 as SNHLY and CDR2 as FYNNEI. V lost 0 bases, J lost 6 bases, and 17 bases lay in between. The CDR3 covers 16 residues. V and J are TRBV2 and TRBJ1-2, with D tentatively TRBD1 (5 bases). The source of this sequence is a man aged 65 to 79 with urothelial cancer. The input for sequencing was PBMCs, taken around atezolizumab (anti-PD-L1) treatment. CDR3 bases: TGTGCCAGCAGTGAAGCGAGGATCGCGGGACGCGATGGCTACACCTTC. Protein: CASSEARIAGRDGYTF.